This T cell receptor (beta chain) was observed in a study of blood T cell repertoires in COVID-19. Study context: Italy, Spain and the United States were the sources of the convalescent and acute COVID-19 samples. In each case, the material was cDNA or gDNA derived from T cells, B-cell-depleted T cells, or PBMCs.

In the original processing: Estimated nucleated cell counts came from reference gene primer amplification. Clones were read by immunoSEQ multiplex PCR, and TCRdb kept only the in-frame ones, dropping some. Clone size and V and J calls were adopted from that table, with D and trimming inferred from the DNA. This sample carries about 190,000 clones, about three quarters of them seen once, and the ten largest clones take 26%. V shed 2 bases and J 6 bases; nucleotides not matched to a gene: 7. Germline CDR1 is SGHTA and CDR2 is FQGTGA. The CDR3 loop spans 16 amino acids. The source is a woman aged 70-85 years with acute or convalescent COVID-19. The V gene is TRBV7-3, the J gene TRBJ2-2; 9 positions agree with TRBD1. Sequencing used peripheral blood. The CDR3, as DNA: TGTGCCAGCAGCTTAGACGGGACAGGGTCATCCGGGGAGCTGTTTTTT. It translates to CASSLDGTGSSGELFF.